This is a list of T cell receptor beta chains from one sample in a study of blood T cell repertoires in COVID-19. Libraries were prepared by immunoSEQ multiplex PCR; TCRdb keeps only in-frame clonotypes and omits some of them. The data contain under 200,000 clones, approximately 88% of them singletons. The specimen was peripheral blood. Receptor source: a woman aged 60-75 years with acute or convalescent COVID-19. Both conserved end residues are part of each CDR3. The D gene is left open where the match is weak. Clone size, where shown, is once, few, many, or a class for clones that have expanded.

v_call	clone_size	d_call	j_call	cdr3_aa	cdr3_nt
TRBV5-1	.	.	TRBJ2-6	CASSLTAGANVLTF	TGCGCCAGCAGCTTGACAGCTGGGGCCAACGTCCTGACTTTC
TRBV9	.	.	TRBJ1-1	CASSVSRLWVEAFF	TGTGCCAGCAGCGTATCTAGGCTTTGGGTTGAAGCTTTCTTT
TRBV4-2	.	TRBD2	TRBJ2-7	CASSQVSAGGSYEQYF	TGTGCCAGCAGCCAAGTTTCAGCGGGGGGCTCCTACGAGCAGTACTTC
TRBV19	.	.	TRBJ1-1	CASSIAGVTTEAFF	TGTGCCAGTAGTATCGCCGGAGTAACTACTGAAGCTTTCTTT
TRBV15	few	TRBD1	TRBJ1-3	CATSRGTGTGNTIYF	TGTGCCACCAGCAGGGGGACAGGGACTGGAAACACCATATATTTT
TRBV14	.	.	TRBJ1-2	CASSQLVGGGYTF	TGTGCCAGCAGCCAACTCGTCGGGGGTGGCTACACCTTC
TRBV18	.	TRBD2	TRBJ2-5	CASSQLAAETQYF	TGTGCCAGCTCACAACTAGCGGCGGAGACCCAGTACTTC
TRBV7-9	.	.	TRBJ1-3	CASSFGRGEGNTIYF	TGTGCCAGCAGCTTCGGACGGGGTGAAGGAAACACCATATATTTT
TRBV7-2	.	TRBD1	TRBJ1-2	CAIGTGTNYGYTF	TGTGCCATCGGGACAGGGACTAACTATGGCTACACCTTC
TRBV6-5	.	TRBD1	TRBJ2-7	CASNAGGLEQYF	TGTGCCAGCAACGCAGGGGGCCTCGAGCAGTACTTC
TRBV12-3/TRBV12-4	.	.	TRBJ1-1	CASSQGMNTEAFF	TGTGCCAGCAGCCAGGGGATGAACACTGAAGCTTTCTTT
TRBV13	.	TRBD1	TRBJ1-2	CASSWGQGGGYGYTF	TGTGCCAGCAGCTGGGGACAGGGTGGTGGCTATGGCTACACCTTC
TRBV3-1/TRBV3-2	.	TRBD2	TRBJ2-2	CASSQEGLAGAHPIGGELFF	TGTGCCAGCAGCCAAGAAGGACTAGCGGGGGCGCACCCCATTGGCGGGGAGCTGTTTTTT
TRBV18	.	.	TRBJ1-2	CASSPLGAANYGYTF	TGTGCCAGCTCGCCCCTGGGGGCTGCGAACTATGGCTACACCTTC
TRBV4-3	.	.	TRBJ2-2	CASSLQGTTYTGELFF	TGCGCCAGCAGCCTCCAGGGGACAACTTACACCGGGGAGCTGTTTTTT
TRBV30	few	TRBD2	TRBJ2-5	CAWKAGGQAPQYF	TGTGCCTGGAAAGCGGGGGGGCAGGCCCCCCAGTACTTC
TRBV18	.	.	TRBJ2-3	CASSPGPSADTQYF	TGTGCCAGCTCACCAGGACCTAGCGCAGATACGCAGTATTTT
TRBV5-6	.	.	TRBJ2-1	CASRWQGSNEQFF	TGTGCCAGCAGGTGGCAGGGAAGCAATGAGCAGTTCTTC
TRBV27	once	.	TRBJ1-4	CASRTAKVNEKLFF	TGTGCCAGCAGGACAGCGAAGGTTAATGAAAAACTGTTTTTT
TRBV7-2	.	.	TRBJ1-1	CASSSPWAGLMNTEAFF	TGTGCCAGCAGCTCCCCCTGGGCAGGGCTGATGAACACTGAAGCTTTCTTT
TRBV7-2	.	.	TRBJ1-1	CASSYRGQPNTEAFF	TGTGCCAGCAGCTACCGTGGACAACCGAACACTGAAGCTTTCTTT
TRBV6-2/TRBV6-3	.	TRBD1	TRBJ1-3	CASSYSSRGLTRNTIYF	TGTGCCAGCAGTTACTCCAGCAGGGGGCTAACCAGAAACACCATATATTTT
TRBV29-1	.	.	TRBJ1-2	CSVGEGRGVSYGYTF	TGCAGCGTTGGGGAGGGAAGGGGGGTTTCCTATGGCTACACCTTC
TRBV4-3	.	TRBD1	TRBJ2-3	CASSQGQGATDTQYF	TGCGCCAGCAGCCAGGGACAGGGAGCGACAGATACGCAGTATTTT
TRBV6-5	.	.	TRBJ1-2	CASSYPGNYGYTF	TGTGCCAGCAGTTACCCCGGGAACTATGGCTACACCTTC
TRBV7-2	.	.	TRBJ2-3	CASSLSAAPDTQYF	TGTGCCAGCAGCTTATCAGCGGCCCCAGATACGCAGTATTTT
TRBV9	.	.	TRBJ1-1	CASSAGDRSSEAFF	TGTGCCAGCAGCGCGGGGGACCGCAGCTCTGAAGCTTTCTTT
TRBV28	.	TRBD1	TRBJ1-1	CASSQGQENTEAFF	TGTGCCAGCAGTCAGGGACAGGAGAACACTGAAGCTTTCTTT
TRBV28	.	.	TRBJ1-2	CASRVQGGNNYGYTF	TGTGCCAGCAGGGTACAAGGAGGTAATAACTATGGCTACACCTTC
TRBV11-2	few	TRBD2	TRBJ2-1	CASSLGGGVLYNEQFF	TGTGCCAGCAGCTTGGGCGGGGGGGTCTTATACAATGAGCAGTTCTTC
TRBV27	once	.	TRBJ1-2	CASSLSAGAGYGYTF	TGTGCCAGCAGTTTATCGGCAGGGGCGGGCTATGGCTACACCTTC
TRBV3-1/TRBV3-2	.	.	TRBJ1-4	CASSQDGRSNEKLFF	TGTGCCAGCAGCCAAGATGGCAGAAGTAATGAAAAACTGTTTTTT
TRBV4-2	.	.	TRBJ1-1	CASSQPTGNTEAFF	TGTGCCAGCAGCCAACCGACAGGAAACACTGAAGCTTTCTTT
TRBV19	few	TRBD1	TRBJ1-1	CASSGQGRTNTEAFF	TGTGCCAGTAGCGGACAGGGAAGAACGAACACTGAAGCTTTCTTT
TRBV10-3	.	TRBD1	TRBJ1-1	CAISEPTGATEAFF	TGTGCCATCAGTGAGCCGACAGGGGCCACTGAAGCTTTCTTT
TRBV11-3	.	TRBD1	TRBJ2-7	CASSPQGQGYEQYF	TGTGCCAGCAGCCCCCAGGGACAGGGATACGAGCAGTACTTC